The clone carrying this TCR beta chain was picked up one time. Antigen specificity is unknown. This sample was taken from a study of T cell responses to AZD1222 COVID-19 vaccine. Findings and caveats of the study: Two AZD1222 doses significantly raised spike-specific TCR breadth and depth over controls.

Losses at the gene ends were 7 bases for V and 0 bases for J; bases not matched to a gene: 8. Germline CDR1 and CDR2: GTSNPN and SVGIG (reference sequence). The CDR3 consists of 14 residues. Sequencing was performed with immunoSEQ multiplex PCR; in TCRdb, only in-frame clones are kept and a portion is missing. Of roughly 150,000 clones listed, roughly 90% are singletons. Sequenced material: peripheral blood, taken on day 0 of AZD1222 vaccination. The J gene is TRBJ1-1, the V gene TRBV30; TRBD1 agrees at 7 bases. The source is an adult in good health. CDR3 residues: CAYRTGRMNTEAFF. The CDR3 bases are TGTGCCTACAGGACAGGAAGGATGAACACTGAAGCTTTCTTT.